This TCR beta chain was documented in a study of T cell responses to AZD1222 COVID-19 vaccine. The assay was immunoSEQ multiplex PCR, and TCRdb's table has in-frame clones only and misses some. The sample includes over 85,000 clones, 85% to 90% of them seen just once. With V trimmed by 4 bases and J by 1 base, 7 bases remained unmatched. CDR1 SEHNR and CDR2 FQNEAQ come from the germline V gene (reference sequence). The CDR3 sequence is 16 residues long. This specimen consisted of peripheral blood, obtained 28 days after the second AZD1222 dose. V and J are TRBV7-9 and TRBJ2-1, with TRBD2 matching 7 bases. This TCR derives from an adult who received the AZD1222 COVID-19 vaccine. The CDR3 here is CASSSPGLPSYNEQFF. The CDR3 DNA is TGTGCCAGCAGCTCACCGGGACTACCATCCTACAATGAGCAGTTCTTC.